These 8 T cell receptor beta chains came from one sample sequenced in a study of T cell repertoires in cytomegalovirus infection. These receptors lack a known antigen. MiXCR, applied by TCRdb to the reads, yields one record per CDR3 protein. The sample has hundreds of thousands of distinct CDR3 sequences; 25% to 40% are singletons. The material sequenced was cultured CD8+ T cells from PBMCs, taken from culture after CMV antigen stimulation. The receptors were gathered from a human donor in good health (CMV status not recorded). Some clones in this sample may be carry-over from other donors' samples.

Worth noting for this clonotype: This could be a read error, since a much larger clone is one nucleotide away. The rearrangement uses TRBV7-6 and TRBJ2-5; no clear D. The CDR3 totals 15 residues. Trimming stripped 0 bases from V and 4 bases from J, with 12 bases between. CDR1 SGHVS and CDR2 FNYEAQ come from the germline V gene. The DNA for the CDR3 is TGTGCCAGCAGCTTAGCGCTGGACCCCGGAGAGACCCAGTACTTC. Encoded protein: CASSLALDPGETQYF.

The chain employs TRBV4-1 and TRBJ2-7, with D possibly being TRBD1 (6 bases). V was shortened by 4 bases and J by 0 bases, with 10 bases between the two germline ends. The CDR3 covers 14 residues. The germline V gene encodes CDR1 MGHRA and CDR2 YSYEKL. CDR3 protein: CASSLRDTSYEQYF. CDR3 coding DNA: TGCGCCAGCAGCCTCCGGGACACCTCCTACGAGCAGTACTTC.

DNA of the CDR3: TGCAGTGCTAGAGAAGGGCCTTACACTGGAAACACCATATATTTT. Translation: CSAREGPYTGNTIYF. This rearrangement joins TRBV20-1 to TRBJ1-3, with D unresolved. CDR3 length: 15 residues. Trimming left V 0 bases short and J 2 bases short, with 11 bases between. CDR1 and CDR2 from the germline V gene are DFQATT and SNEGSKA (reference sequence).

This clonotype appeared many times. The chain is built from TRBV12-3 or TRBV12-4 and TRBJ2-5, with D tentatively TRBD1 (5 bases). V lost 3 bases to trimming and J lost 1 base, with 6 bases between them. The CDR3 spans 13 residues. The CDR3 nucleotides read TGTGCCAGCAGTTTCAGGGTCCAAGAGACCCAGTACTTC. Its protein is CASSFRVQETQYF.

CDR3 in DNA: TGTGCCAGCAGCTATTATGGGCAGCAGAACACTGAAGCTTTCTTT. The encoded protein is CASSYYGQQNTEAFF. The genes are TRBV5-8 and TRBJ1-1; D not certain. V was pared by 3 bases and J by 1 base, with 13 bases between. CDR1 and CDR2 (germline): SGHTS, YDEGEE. The CDR3 length is 15 residues.

This clonotype was seen a handful of times. The genes are TRBV27 and TRBJ2-3, with 8 nucleotides matching TRBD2. The length of the CDR3 is 14 residues. V lost 5 bases and J lost 2; bases outside the gene matches: 3. Germline CDR1 MNHEY, CDR2 SMNVEV (reference sequence). The chain's CDR3 is CASSERGFTDTQYF. In DNA, the CDR3 is TGTGCCAGCAGTGAGCGGGGGTTCACAGATACGCAGTATTTT.

This clonotype was detected many times. V is TRBV28 and J is TRBJ2-1, with 12 bases aligning to TRBD2. Unmatched junction bases numbered 2, after V lost 8 bases and J lost 0 bases. The V gene's germline CDR1 is MDHEN and CDR2 SYDVKM. This CDR3 is 15 amino acids long. CDR3 nucleotide sequence: TGTGCCAGCTCTAGCGGGGGGGTCTCCTACAATGAGCAGTTCTTC. Translated: CASSSGGVSYNEQFF.

The chain carries TRBV5-4 and TRBJ2-2; TRBD2 matches at 10 bases. The V gene end was trimmed by 2 bases and the J gene end by 3 bases; junction bases not matched to a gene: 4. This CDR3 is 16 amino acids long. Germline-derived CDR1 and CDR2 are SGHNT and YYREEE (reference sequence). Here the CDR3 reads CASSFGTSEYTGELFF. The CDR3, as DNA: TGTGCCAGCAGCTTTGGGACTAGCGAATACACCGGGGAGCTGTTTTTT.